A selection of T cell receptor beta chains follows, all from one sample in a study of cytomegalovirus exposure and HLA in healthy donors. Assay used: immunoSEQ multiplex PCR; TCRdb lists only in-frame clones, some missing. The top ten clones hold 2% to 2.5% of a sample with approximately 180,000 clones, approximately 72% of them seen once. Sequences were obtained from PBMCs. Receptors originate from a human donor in good health. Both conserved end residues are part of each CDR3. Each record gives: CDR3 length, D gene, clone size, J gene, V gene, CDR3 DNA, CDR3 protein. The D gene is left open where the match is weak. Expanded clones are given a class, and other clones once, few, many or no size at all.

cdr3_length: 12
d_call: NA
clone_size: NA
j_call: TRBJ2-1
v_call: TRBV15
cdr3_nt: TGTGCCACCAGCGGGCAGGGCTATGAGCAGTTCTTC
cdr3_aa: CATSGQGYEQFF

cdr3_length: 14
d_call: NA
clone_size: NA
j_call: TRBJ1-2
v_call: TRBV14
cdr3_nt: TGTGCCAGCAGCCAAGTCCAGGGGTTATATGGCTGCACCTTC
cdr3_aa: CASSQVQGLYGCTF

cdr3_length: 15
d_call: NA
clone_size: NA
j_call: TRBJ1-1
v_call: TRBV5-1
cdr3_nt: TGCGCCAGCAGCTTGCAAGGTGACTGGAACACTGAAGCTTTCTTT
cdr3_aa: CASSLQGDWNTEAFF

cdr3_length: 14
d_call: TRBD2
clone_size: many
j_call: TRBJ2-1
v_call: TRBV5-1
cdr3_nt: TGCGCCAGCAGCGCTAGCGGGGCGTACAATGAGCAGTTCTTC
cdr3_aa: CASSASGAYNEQFF

cdr3_length: 15
d_call: TRBD1
clone_size: NA
j_call: TRBJ2-5
v_call: TRBV9
cdr3_nt: TGTGCCAGCAGCGTATCGAGGGGGCGCGGTGAGACCCAGTACTTC
cdr3_aa: CASSVSRGRGETQYF

cdr3_length: 17
d_call: NA
clone_size: NA
j_call: TRBJ2-7
v_call: TRBV21-1
cdr3_nt: TGTGCCAGCAGCAATGGGACTAGCGGGGCTACCTCCTACGAGCAGTACTTC
cdr3_aa: CASSNGTSGATSYEQYF

cdr3_length: 14
d_call: NA
clone_size: NA
j_call: TRBJ1-5
v_call: TRBV2
cdr3_nt: TGTGCCAGCAGTGGATCTGGGGGCGGTCAGCCCCAGCATTTT
cdr3_aa: CASSGSGGGQPQHF

cdr3_length: 15
d_call: NA
clone_size: NA
j_call: TRBJ2-3
v_call: TRBV19
cdr3_nt: TGTGCCAGTAGTATTTTCGGGGGAAGCACAGATACGCAGTATTTT
cdr3_aa: CASSIFGGSTDTQYF

cdr3_length: 15
d_call: TRBD1
clone_size: NA
j_call: TRBJ1-2
v_call: TRBV10-3
cdr3_nt: TGTGCCATCAGCCCGGGACAGGGAGGGGGAGGAGGCTACACCTTC
cdr3_aa: CAISPGQGGGGGYTF

cdr3_length: 15
d_call: NA
clone_size: NA
j_call: TRBJ2-5
v_call: TRBV7-8
cdr3_nt: TGTGCCAGCAGCCTTGCACCCCGGCGGCAAGAGACCCAGTACTTC
cdr3_aa: CASSLAPRRQETQYF

cdr3_length: 15
d_call: NA
clone_size: once
j_call: TRBJ1-5
v_call: TRBV5-6
cdr3_nt: TGTGCCAGCAGCTTGTTTGGGGTGCGGGTTCAGCCCCAGCATTTT
cdr3_aa: CASSLFGVRVQPQHF

cdr3_length: 15
d_call: NA
clone_size: NA
j_call: TRBJ2-3
v_call: TRBV11-3
cdr3_nt: TGTGCCAGCAGCTTAGGCGGTCAAAGCACAGATACGCAGTATTTT
cdr3_aa: CASSLGGQSTDTQYF

cdr3_length: 16
d_call: TRBD1
clone_size: NA
j_call: TRBJ1-5
v_call: TRBV27
cdr3_nt: TGTGCCAGCAGTCCCCCTGGACAGGAGGGCAATCAGCCCCAGCATTTT
cdr3_aa: CASSPPGQEGNQPQHF

cdr3_length: 16
d_call: NA
clone_size: NA
j_call: TRBJ2-6
v_call: TRBV6-6
cdr3_nt: TGTGCCAGCAGTTACACAGGGCAGGCTGGGGCCAACGTCCTGACTTTC
cdr3_aa: CASSYTGQAGANVLTF

cdr3_length: 15
d_call: TRBD2
clone_size: NA
j_call: TRBJ2-7
v_call: TRBV9
cdr3_nt: TGTGCCAGCAGCGGGGGACTAGCGGGTTTCTACGAGCAGTACTTC
cdr3_aa: CASSGGLAGFYEQYF

cdr3_length: 13
d_call: NA
clone_size: NA
j_call: TRBJ2-2
v_call: TRBV10-3
cdr3_nt: TGTGCCATCAGCGGGTCGCTCTCCGGGGAGCTGTTTTTT
cdr3_aa: CAISGSLSGELFF

cdr3_length: 15
d_call: NA
clone_size: once
j_call: TRBJ2-7
v_call: TRBV27
cdr3_nt: TGTGCCAGTGCCCCGGGACTCCATAGCTCCTACGAGCAGTACTTC
cdr3_aa: CASAPGLHSSYEQYF

cdr3_length: 16
d_call: NA
clone_size: NA
j_call: TRBJ1-5
v_call: TRBV6-4
cdr3_nt: TGTGCCAGCAGTGACAGGGGCAGGGCCCGTTATCAGCCCCAGCATTTT
cdr3_aa: CASSDRGRARYQPQHF

cdr3_length: 16
d_call: TRBD1
clone_size: NA
j_call: TRBJ1-1
v_call: TRBV29-1
cdr3_nt: TGCAGCGTTGGTTCACAGGGGCAGGTCAAGAACACTGAAGCTTTCTTT
cdr3_aa: CSVGSQGQVKNTEAFF

cdr3_length: 14
d_call: NA
clone_size: NA
j_call: TRBJ2-7
v_call: TRBV6-1
cdr3_nt: TGTGCCAGCAGGGGGTTCAGGGCCGGCAACGAGCAGTACTTC
cdr3_aa: CASRGFRAGNEQYF

cdr3_length: 15
d_call: NA
clone_size: NA
j_call: TRBJ1-1
v_call: TRBV5-4
cdr3_nt: TGTGCCAGCAGCTTGGGGGCAGGGGTGAACACTGAAGCTTTCTTT
cdr3_aa: CASSLGAGVNTEAFF

cdr3_length: 14
d_call: TRBD1
clone_size: NA
j_call: TRBJ1-6
v_call: TRBV11-2
cdr3_nt: TGTGCCAGCAGCCCTCGGACAGGGCTTTCACCCCTCCACTTT
cdr3_aa: CASSPRTGLSPLHF

cdr3_length: 12
d_call: NA
clone_size: NA
j_call: TRBJ2-7
v_call: TRBV5-4
cdr3_nt: TGTGCCAGCAGCGACGACAGTTTCGAGCAGTACTTC
cdr3_aa: CASSDDSFEQYF

cdr3_length: 14
d_call: NA
clone_size: once
j_call: TRBJ1-2
v_call: TRBV6-5
cdr3_nt: TGTGCCAGCAGTTACTCGTCCAGCGACTATGGCTACACCTTC
cdr3_aa: CASSYSSSDYGYTF

cdr3_length: 16
d_call: TRBD2
clone_size: few
j_call: TRBJ2-5
v_call: TRBV5-4
cdr3_nt: TGTGCCAGCAGCCCAGGGACTAGCGATTTCCAAGAGACCCAGTACTTC
cdr3_aa: CASSPGTSDFQETQYF

cdr3_length: 19
d_call: TRBD2
clone_size: NA
j_call: TRBJ2-3
v_call: TRBV14
cdr3_nt: TGTGCCAGCAGCCAAGATATGGCTAGCGGGGGGACATACACAGATACGCAGTATTTT
cdr3_aa: CASSQDMASGGTYTDTQYF

cdr3_length: 15
d_call: NA
clone_size: NA
j_call: TRBJ1-1
v_call: TRBV7-9
cdr3_nt: TGTGCCAGCAGACAACAGGGAAGAGGTCGCACTGAAGCTTTCTTT
cdr3_aa: CASRQQGRGRTEAFF

cdr3_length: 16
d_call: TRBD1
clone_size: NA
j_call: TRBJ1-6
v_call: TRBV5-1
cdr3_nt: TGCGCCAGCAGCTTGGAGTCGGTCAGGGGGCAATCACCCCTCCACTTT
cdr3_aa: CASSLESVRGQSPLHF

cdr3_length: 17
d_call: TRBD2
clone_size: few
j_call: TRBJ2-5
v_call: TRBV2
cdr3_nt: TGTGCCAGCGGAAGGTCGGGACTAGCATCGTACCAAGAGACCCAGTACTTC
cdr3_aa: CASGRSGLASYQETQYF

cdr3_length: 15
d_call: TRBD1
clone_size: NA
j_call: TRBJ1-6
v_call: TRBV30
cdr3_nt: TGTGCCTGGAGTTCCATAACAGGGGTAAATTCACCCCTCCACTTT
cdr3_aa: CAWSSITGVNSPLHF

cdr3_length: 15
d_call: NA
clone_size: NA
j_call: TRBJ1-3
v_call: TRBV7-3
cdr3_nt: TGTGCCAGCAGCGAAGGGAGGAACTCTGGAAACACCATATATTTT
cdr3_aa: CASSEGRNSGNTIYF

cdr3_length: 19
d_call: NA
clone_size: NA
j_call: TRBJ1-3
v_call: TRBV7-6
cdr3_nt: TGTGCCAGCAGCCCTAGGGGAGGTGCCGGGGGTAGCTCTGGAAACACCATATATTTT
cdr3_aa: CASSPRGGAGGSSGNTIYF

cdr3_length: 13
d_call: NA
clone_size: NA
j_call: TRBJ1-5
v_call: TRBV19
cdr3_nt: TGTGCCAGTAGTATCTACAGAGGGCAGCCCCAGCATTTT
cdr3_aa: CASSIYRGQPQHF

cdr3_length: 16
d_call: TRBD2
clone_size: NA
j_call: TRBJ2-5
v_call: TRBV7-2
cdr3_nt: TGTGCCAGCAGCTTAACTAGCGGGGGGCTTATGGGGACCCAGTACTTC
cdr3_aa: CASSLTSGGLMGTQYF

cdr3_length: 15
d_call: NA
clone_size: NA
j_call: TRBJ2-2
v_call: TRBV6-4
cdr3_nt: TGTGCCAGCAGTGCCACTCCAGGCGTCACCGGGGAGCTGTTTTTT
cdr3_aa: CASSATPGVTGELFF

cdr3_length: 15
d_call: NA
clone_size: NA
j_call: TRBJ2-3
v_call: TRBV4-3
cdr3_nt: TGCGCCAGCAGCTTGGGATGGAGGTCCACAGATACGCAGTATTTT
cdr3_aa: CASSLGWRSTDTQYF

cdr3_length: 15
d_call: NA
clone_size: NA
j_call: TRBJ2-7
v_call: TRBV7-6
cdr3_nt: TGTGCCAGCAGCTTAGGTCACAGGGAAACCTACGAGCAGTACTTC
cdr3_aa: CASSLGHRETYEQYF

cdr3_length: 15
d_call: TRBD1
clone_size: NA
j_call: TRBJ2-7
v_call: TRBV5-8
cdr3_nt: TGTGCCAGCAGCTTGGGCCCAACAACAGGGGACGAGCAGTACTTC
cdr3_aa: CASSLGPTTGDEQYF

cdr3_length: 14
d_call: NA
clone_size: NA
j_call: TRBJ2-3
v_call: TRBV5-6
cdr3_nt: TGTGCCAGCAGCTTAGGAAGGGAGGCAGATACGCAGTATTTT
cdr3_aa: CASSLGREADTQYF

cdr3_length: 9
d_call: NA
clone_size: NA
j_call: TRBJ2-7
v_call: TRBV10-1
cdr3_nt: TGCGCCAGCAGCGGGGAGCAGTACTTC
cdr3_aa: CASSGEQYF

cdr3_length: 16
d_call: NA
clone_size: NA
j_call: TRBJ1-5
v_call: TRBV27
cdr3_nt: TGTGCCAGCAGTTCCCTGGTTGGGGGGGCTGGGCAGCCCCAGCATTTT
cdr3_aa: CASSSLVGGAGQPQHF

cdr3_length: 15
d_call: TRBD2
clone_size: NA
j_call: TRBJ2-1
v_call: TRBV19
cdr3_nt: TGTGCCAGTAGTGCCGGACTAGCGGGGGGCAATGAGCAGTTCTTC
cdr3_aa: CASSAGLAGGNEQFF

cdr3_length: 17
d_call: TRBD2
clone_size: NA
j_call: TRBJ2-1
v_call: TRBV4-3
cdr3_nt: TGCGCCAGCAGCCAAGATCTACTCTTGGGACTAGACCTCGAGCAGTTCTTC
cdr3_aa: CASSQDLLLGLDLEQFF

cdr3_length: 15
d_call: TRBD1
clone_size: NA
j_call: TRBJ1-1
v_call: TRBV29-1
cdr3_nt: TGCAGCGTTGAAGACGCCGGACAGGGGGCCACTGAAGCTTTCTTT
cdr3_aa: CSVEDAGQGATEAFF

cdr3_length: 16
d_call: TRBD1
clone_size: NA
j_call: TRBJ2-3
v_call: TRBV7-3
cdr3_nt: TGTGCCAGCAGCTCATCCGGGACAGGGGGCAGAGATACGCAGTATTTT
cdr3_aa: CASSSSGTGGRDTQYF

cdr3_length: 13
d_call: NA
clone_size: NA
j_call: TRBJ1-1
v_call: TRBV7-3
cdr3_nt: TGTGCCAGCAGCTTTGGGGCGAACACTGAAGCTTTCTTT
cdr3_aa: CASSFGANTEAFF

cdr3_length: 13
d_call: NA
clone_size: NA
j_call: TRBJ1-2
v_call: TRBV11-2
cdr3_nt: TGTGCCAGCAGCCCGGACAGACGTGGTGGCTACACCTTC
cdr3_aa: CASSPDRRGGYTF

cdr3_length: 16
d_call: NA
clone_size: NA
j_call: TRBJ2-5
v_call: TRBV15
cdr3_nt: TGTGCCACCAGCAGAGATCGGTCGGGAAGCCAAGAGACCCAGTACTTC
cdr3_aa: CATSRDRSGSQETQYF

cdr3_length: 14
d_call: NA
clone_size: NA
j_call: TRBJ2-7
v_call: TRBV5-1
cdr3_nt: TGCGCCAGCAGCTTGGCGGGGTTGGAGTACGAGCAGTACTTC
cdr3_aa: CASSLAGLEYEQYF